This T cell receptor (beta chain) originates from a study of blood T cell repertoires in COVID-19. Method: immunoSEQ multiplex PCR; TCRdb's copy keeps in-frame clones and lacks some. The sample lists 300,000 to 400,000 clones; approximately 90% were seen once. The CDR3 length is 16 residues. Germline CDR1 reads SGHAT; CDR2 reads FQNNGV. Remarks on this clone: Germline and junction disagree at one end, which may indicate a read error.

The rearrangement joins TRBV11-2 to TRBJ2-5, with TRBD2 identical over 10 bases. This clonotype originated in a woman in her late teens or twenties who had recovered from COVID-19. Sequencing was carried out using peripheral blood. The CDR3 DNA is TGTGCCAGCAGCCGGGGGAATCTAGCGGGAGTGGGTACTCAAAACTTC. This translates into CASSRGNLAGVGTQNF.